The 29 T cell receptor beta chains below were found in one sample sequenced in a study of TIL therapy for anti-PD-1-resistant metastatic lung cancer. Described time point: pre-treatment sample, taken before nivolumab and TIL therapy. Sequencing used immunoSEQ v3. Only in-frame clones appear in the TCRdb table, and some are missing; sequencing was by immunoSEQ multiplex PCR. The sample consists of around 20,000 clones, almost 80% of them appearing once. The sample was blood, taken at baseline. The receptors were sampled from a person between 25 and 80 years old with non-small cell lung cancer.

The chain is built from TRBV5-4 and TRBJ1-5; no definite D call. Germline-derived CDR1 and CDR2 are SGHNT and YYREEE (reference sequence). Trimming shortened V by 0 bases and J by 7 bases, and 17 bases separated the two germline ends. CDR3 length: 16 residues. The CDR3 DNA follows: TGTGCCAGCAGCTTGGGGCCGTTGGATGGCCAGCAGCCCCAGCATTTT. Protein: CASSLGPLDGQQPQHF.

The chain carries TRBV5-4 and TRBJ2-7; D not resolved. The V gene's germline CDR1 is SGHNT and CDR2 YYREEE (reference sequence). The CDR3 is 10 amino acids. Between the trimmed V and J ends, which lost 2 bases and 5 bases, there was a span of 2 bases. In DNA, the CDR3 is TGTGCCAGCAGCTTCGACGAGCAGTACTTC. Translating it yields CASSFDEQYF.

J is TRBJ1-6 and V is TRBV28; D is unclear. Germline V gene lookup returns CDR1 MDHEN and CDR2 SYDVKM. The length of the CDR3 is 11 residues. Trimming pared 8 bases from V and 10 bases from J, leaving 9 bases between. The DNA of the CDR3 is TGTGCCAGCTCGTTCCCATCACCCCTCCACTTT. This encodes CASSFPSPLHF. Full variable domain (rest looked up from reference TRBV28 and TRBJ1-6): DVKVTQSSRYLVKRTGEKVFLECVQDMDHENMFWYRQDPGLGLRLIYFSYDVKMKEKGDIPEGYSVSREKKERFSLILESASTNQTSMYLCASSFPSPLHFGNGTRLTVT.

This chain uses TRBV7-9 with TRBJ1-3; 7 bases align to TRBD1. CDR1 is SEHNR, CDR2 FQNEAQ, per germline (reference sequence). After removal of 6 bases from V and 0 bases from J, the junction contained 8 bases not matched to a gene. The CDR3 totals 16 residues. DNA for the CDR3: TGTGCCAGCAGGGTCGGACGGGACAGCTCTGGAAACACCATATATTTT. It yields the protein CASRVGRDSSGNTIYF. Filled out from reference TRBV7-9 and TRBJ1-3, the complete variable domain reads DTGVSQNPRHKITKRGQNVTFRCDPISEHNRLYWYRQTLGQGPEFLTYFQNEAQLEKSRLLSDRFSAERPKGSFSTLEIQRTEQGDSAMYLCASRVGRDSSGNTIYFGEGSWLTVV.

In this sample, this clone turned up a few times. The genes are TRBV5-4 and TRBJ1-6, with 10 bases identical to TRBD1. After removal of 4 bases from V and 7 bases from J, the junction contained 8 bases not matched to a gene. This CDR3 is built from 16 residues. The germline V gene encodes CDR1 SGHNT and CDR2 YYREEE (reference sequence). The CDR3, as DNA: TGTGCCAGCAGCCGCGGTTCGGACAGGGGGAATTCACCCCTCCACTTT. It encodes CASSRGSDRGNSPLHF.

The gene calls are TRBV7-8 and TRBJ2-2; 7 bases fit TRBD1. CDR1 and CDR2 from the germline V gene are SGHVS and FQNEAQ. The V and J ends lost 5 bases and 3 bases, in that order; junction bases with no gene match: 9. The CDR3 is 16 amino acids. CDR3 protein: CASSSPGTVYTGELFF. CDR3 nucleotides: TGTGCCAGCAGCAGTCCAGGGACAGTTTACACCGGGGAGCTGTTTTTT.

This clone has only one observation. The V gene is TRBV29-1, the J gene TRBJ1-1, with D uncertain. Trimming left V 4 bases short and J 1 base short, with 7 bases between. The CDR3 contains 12 residues. Germline loops: CDR1 SQVTM, CDR2 ANQGSEA. CDR3 in amino acids: CSVAAANTEAFF. Here the CDR3 DNA reads TGCAGCGTTGCGGCAGCGAACACTGAAGCTTTCTTT. Full variable domain (outside the CDR3, taken from reference TRBV29-1 and TRBJ1-1): SAVISQKPSRDICQRGTSLTIQCQVDSQVTMMFWYRQQPGQSLTLIATANQGSEATYESGFVIDKFPISRPNLTFSTLTVSNMSPEDSSIYLCSVAAANTEAFFGQGTRLTVV.

This sequence joins TRBV30 and TRBJ2-1; TRBD2 is a possible D gene (5 bases). Looked up from germline, CDR1 is GTSNPN and CDR2 is SVGIG (reference sequence). Trimming cost V 2 bases and J 5 bases, with 10 bases left between them. CDR3 size: 13 residues. The CDR3 reads CAWSMRVDNEQFF. The CDR3 DNA reads as TGTGCCTGGAGTATGCGGGTAGACAATGAGCAGTTCTTC.

V and J are TRBV19 and TRBJ1-1; D not resolved. CDR3 size: 13 residues. Looked up from germline, CDR1 is LNHDA and CDR2 is SQIVND (reference sequence). Trimming stripped 4 bases from V and 8 bases from J, with 14 bases between. CDR3 sequence reads: CASSSKSGREAFF. CDR3 DNA: TGTGCCAGTAGTAGTAAGAGTGGGAGAGAAGCTTTCTTT.

The chain links TRBV24-1 to TRBJ2-1; tentative D call: TRBD1 (5 bases). Per germline, CDR1 KGHDR and CDR2 SFDVKD. This CDR3 region has 13 residues. Trimming pared 4 bases from V and 5 bases from J, leaving 8 bases between. CDR3 in DNA: TGTGCCACCAGTGACAGGGTACACAATGAGCAGTTCTTC. This sequence encodes CATSDRVHNEQFF.

This clone was counted only a few times. V is TRBV5-4 and J is TRBJ2-3; D may match TRBD1 or TRBD2 (6 bases each). The CDR3 is 13 residues long. The V gene lost 5 bases and the J gene lost 4 bases, with 11 bases spanning the gap. Germline V gene data show CDR1 as SGHNT and CDR2 as YYREEE (reference sequence). CDR3 nucleotide sequence: TGTGCCAGCAGACAGGGAGGAGCAGATACGCAGTATTTT. It yields the protein CASRQGGADTQYF.

This sequence joins TRBV3-1 (or the pseudogene TRBV3-2) and TRBJ2-5; TRBD1 might be the D (6 bases). Germline loops: CDR1 LGHDT, CDR2 YNNKEL (reference sequence). The length of the CDR3 is 13 residues. V lost 1 base and J 5 bases, leaving 8 bases between the germline ends. In nucleotides, the CDR3 is TGTGCCAGCAGCCAAGTTGGGGGCGAGACCCAGTACTTC. Translating gives CASSQVGGETQYF.

The CDR3 nucleotides read TGTGCCAGCAGCCCCGGGTCGAGGACAGGGTGGGGGCTGGATACGCAGTATTTT. Its protein is CASSPGSRTGWGLDTQYF. The J gene is TRBJ2-3, the V gene TRBV28; 8 bases match TRBD1. The CDR3 is made up of 18 amino acids. From germline, CDR1 is MDHEN and CDR2 SYDVKM. V lost 6 bases to trimming and J lost 6 bases; unmatched junction nucleotides: 20.

The chain recombines TRBV16 with TRBJ1-2, with TRBD1 identical over 7 bases. V lost 0 bases and J lost 8; bases outside the gene matches: 9. CDR3 length equals 15 residues. Germline V gene lookup returns CDR1 KGHSY and CDR2 FQNENV. CDR3 sequence (DNA): TGTGCCAGCAGCCAATCGATTCAGGGGGGCCGGGGCTACACCTTC. Translated, it gives CASSQSIQGGRGYTF.

V is TRBV7-9 and J is TRBJ1-2, with a possible D match to TRBD1 (6 bases). The V end was cut by 3 bases, the J end by 4 bases, with 6 bases between. CDR3 size: 12 residues. Germline V gene sequence: CDR1 SEHNR, CDR2 FQNEAQ (reference sequence). The CDR3 loop reads CASSLDSYGYTF. Written as DNA, the CDR3 is TGTGCCAGCAGCTTGGACAGCTATGGCTACACCTTC.

This clone was observed a single time. This chain links TRBV6-2 or TRBV6-3 with TRBJ2-2, with D maybe TRBD1 (6 bases). Trimming pared 2 bases from V and 6 bases from J, leaving 10 bases between. This CDR3 is 14 amino acids long. Looked up from germline, CDR1 is MNHEY and CDR2 is SVGEGT. CDR3 protein: CASSYRQAAGELFF. The DNA of the CDR3 is TGTGCCAGCAGTTACCGACAGGCTGCCGGGGAGCTGTTTTTT.

This rearrangement joins TRBV19 to TRBJ2-7; D unresolved. Deletions cut 8 bases from V and 4 bases from J, with 18 bases between. This CDR3 contains 14 residues. Germline V gene lookup returns CDR1 LNHDA and CDR2 SQIVND (reference sequence). The CDR3 bases are TGTGCCAGTTACCCCCCTGGTGTGGAGTACGAGCAGTACTTC. This gives the protein CASYPPGVEYEQYF.

V and J are TRBV18 and TRBJ1-1; D is undetermined. Germline loops: CDR1 KGHSH, CDR2 LQKENI. The CDR3 runs to 14 residues. V lost 6 bases and J 3 bases, leaving 14 bases between the germline ends. The CDR3 bases are TGTGCCAGCTCCAACAGTGCGATCGACACTGAAGCTTTCTTT. Encoded protein: CASSNSAIDTEAFF.

The chain is built from TRBV7-2 and TRBJ1-3; a possible D gene is TRBD1 (5 bases). Looked up from germline, CDR1 is SGHTA and CDR2 is FQGNSA. The CDR3 contains 15 residues. V lost 5 bases to trimming and J lost 2 bases, with 13 bases between them. In nucleotides, the CDR3 is TGTGCCAGCAGCCACGACAGTACGACTGGAAACACCATATATTTT. Protein: CASSHDSTTGNTIYF.

CDR3 bases: TGTGCCTGGAGTGAGGGGCAGTATAGCAATCAGCCCCAGCATTTT. Its protein product is CAWSEGQYSNQPQHF. The chain couples TRBV30 to TRBJ1-5; D may be TRBD1 (5 bases). This CDR3 region has 15 residues. Germline V gives CDR1 GTSNPN, CDR2 SVGIG (reference sequence). The V end was cut by 1 base, the J end by 0 bases, with 10 bases between.

This chain uses TRBV9 with TRBJ1-5, with 7 positions matching TRBD1. The CDR3 length is 15 residues. V shed 0 bases, J shed 6 bases, and the junction held 6 bases outside the gene matches. Per germline, CDR1 SGDLS and CDR2 YYNGEE. CDR3: CASSVGTGQAQPQHF. DNA for the CDR3: TGTGCCAGCAGCGTAGGGACAGGCCAGGCTCAGCCCCAGCATTTT.

J is TRBJ2-3 and V is TRBV6-2 or TRBV6-3, with 8 bases lining up with TRBD2. Germline CDR1 and CDR2: MNHEY and SVGEGT. The CDR3 sequence is 14 residues long. V gave up 5 bases and J gave up 2 bases; unmatched junction bases: 3. CDR3 amino acids: CASSSGGITDTQYF. CDR3 nucleotide sequence: TGTGCCAGCAGTAGCGGGGGTATCACAGATACGCAGTATTTT.

This clone occurred a few times. The chain is built from TRBV6-1 and TRBJ2-2, with D uncertain. In germline, CDR1 is MNHNS, CDR2 SASEGT. V was pared by 3 bases and J by 4 bases, with 12 bases between. There are 15 residues in the CDR3. In DNA form, the CDR3 reads TGTGCCAGCAGTGAGACCACGGCGTTCACCGGGGAGCTGTTTTTT. It yields the protein CASSETTAFTGELFF.

V is TRBV3-1 (or the pseudogene TRBV3-2) and J is TRBJ1-4, with D perhaps matching TRBD1 (5 bases). V was cut by 4 bases and J by 6 bases, with 18 bases left in between. CDR3 length equals 16 residues. The V gene's germline CDR1 is LGHDT and CDR2 YNNKEL (reference sequence). CDR3: CASSPGRRQGDEKLFF. Written as DNA, the CDR3 is TGTGCCAGCAGCCCGGGGAGACGGCAGGGTGATGAAAAACTGTTTTTT.

This rearrangement joins TRBV7-2 to TRBJ2-2; D possibly matches TRBD1 or TRBD2 (6 bases each). The germline gives CDR1 SGHTA, CDR2 FQGNSA. The V end lost 3 bases, the J end lost 5 bases, and 16 bases lay between the germline ends. The CDR3 is made up of 16 amino acids. In DNA, the CDR3 is TGTGCCAGCAGCTTTTCAAGGGGGGCGCTAACCGGGGAGCTGTTTTTT. Residues: CASSFSRGALTGELFF.

This chain links TRBV12-3 or TRBV12-4 with TRBJ1-2; D is unclear. V lost 2 bases to trimming and J lost 8 bases, with 9 bases between them. This CDR3 region has 12 residues. This CDR3 is CASSLMRVGYTF. CDR3 nucleotides: TGTGCCAGCAGTTTAATGAGGGTGGGCTACACCTTC.

This clone was seen just once. This rearrangement joins TRBV6-4 to TRBJ1-1; a weak D match, TRBD1 (5 bases). V lost 3 bases, J lost 3 bases, and 8 bases lay in between. This CDR3 region has 13 residues. From germline, CDR1 is MRHNA and CDR2 SNTAGT. The CDR3 bases are TGTGCCAGCAGTGAGCAGGGCGACACTGAAGCTTTCTTT. It encodes CASSEQGDTEAFF.

The gene calls are TRBV5-6 and TRBJ2-6; maybe TRBD2 (7 bases). Trimming removed 4 bases at V and 2 bases at J, with 22 bases between. CDR1 is SGHDT and CDR2 is YYEEEE in the germline V gene. The CDR3 length is 19 residues. The DNA for the CDR3 is TGTGCCAGCAGCCGGATGGCAGGGGAGGGTTCTGCTGGGGCCAACGTCCTGACTTTC. Amino acid sequence: CASSRMAGEGSAGANVLTF.

V usage is TRBV7-9 and J usage is TRBJ1-1; a possible D gene is TRBD1 (5 bases). The CDR3 runs 17 residues. Trimming took off 5 bases at V and 1 base at J, with 20 bases between the two ends. Germline V CDR1 and CDR2: SEHNR, FQNEAQ (reference sequence). CDR3 nucleotide sequence: TGTGCCAGCAGCCTATCCGCTACGGGCAGGGAGAACACTGAAGCTTTCTTT. It specifies CASSLSATGRENTEAFF.